The present TCR beta chain was sequenced within a study of T cells in Graves' hyperthyroidism and ophthalmopathy. Study results and limitations: Stable hyperthyroidism was separated from ophthalmopathy by a model based on 13 V-J features.

This clonotype was detected only a few times. What it binds is not known. Germline trimming cut 4 bases from V and 7 bases from J; bases unmatched to any gene: 12. CDR3 length: 16 residues. Germline CDR1 and CDR2: KGHSH and LQKENI. The study left out patients who had uncontrolled infection, other autoimmune disease, pregnancy or lactation. Amplified regions were TCR beta CDR3 sequences from RNA transcripts. In the first-round RT-PCR of the TCR CDR3, the HTBI primer set was used. From the multiplex PCR reads, TCRdb called clonotypes with MiXCR, one entry per CDR3 protein. The sample carries approximately 400,000 distinct CDR3 sequences, less than 20% recorded once.

This clonotype was obtained from a woman aged 18-29 years with Graves' hyperthyroidism. The chain combines TRBV18 with TRBJ2-7; TRBD2 agrees at 11 bases. Source material: blood. CDR3 amino acids: CASSLILAGGPGEQYF. CDR3 coding DNA: TGTGCCAGCTCACTAATCTTAGCGGGGGGGCCCGGAGAGCAGTACTTC.